A single T cell receptor beta chain is shown here with its context. This clone has only a few counts. Its antigen is unknown. It has no much larger one-base neighbor in the sample; base qualities were not kept. This record comes from a study of T cell responses to AZD1222 COVID-19 vaccine (dated by TCRdb to the early 2020s). Study-level background: Because spike-specific TCR depth and breadth did not differ between the two schedules, AZD1222 recipients who got a second dose at roughly 4 weeks were pooled with those who got a second dose at roughly 12 weeks. Enrollment into the trials was organized by age into subgroups of 18-55, 56-69 and 70-plus years, and those subgroups contained roughly 160, 29 and 62 TCR-sequenced participants, respectively. A total of 240 or so trial participants underwent TCR sequencing, of whom about 200 had received two doses of AZD1222 and about 25 had received two doses of the MenACWY control vaccine. Overall results and qualifications from the work: Because no samples from the day 14 peak response were available, repertoires could be characterized only after the peak T cell response. In the small 56-69-year group, the increase in depth fell short of significance, most likely because of low power. Spike-specific TCR breadth and depth rose significantly after two AZD1222 doses compared with day 0 and with MenACWY recipients. Only six AZD1222 recipients were SARS-CoV-2 seropositive at baseline, limiting conclusions about previously exposed vaccinees. Most participants were white British and females outnumbered males, and the authors suggested that clonal diversity may have been underestimated. Nearly half of unique spike-specific TCRs reportedly recognized epitopes outside regions mutated in the B.1.351 and B.1.1.7 variants. CD4 TCRs associated with the vaccine covered the entire spike protein, and the dominant responses were in regions 160-218 and 743-854.

The CDR3 regions of human TCRbeta chains were analyzed by immunosequencing. As for the authors' bioinformatics: Repertoire TCRs were matched against a reference library of SARS-CoV-2-specific TCRs generated with the MIRA antigen-specificity platform. Breadth meant the fraction of unique TCRs that were SARS-CoV-2-associated, whereas depth meant the fraction of total T cells that were SARS-CoV-2-associated. Using the MIRA data, each spike-specific TCR was assigned both to the spike region to which the TCR was reactive and to a CD4 or CD8 class. Log10-transformed breadth and depth values were compared by one-way ANOVA with Sidak's multiple comparisons tests. TCRdb limited this immuneACCESS table to in-frame rearrangements with V and J called. A share of clones is missing; checked studies link under half to unresolved V genes, and the rest is unexplained. The DNA gave D and trimming, while V, J and clone size come from that table. This sample comprises approximately 170,000 clones, approximately 90% of them detected only once. The biggest ten clones account for approximately 4.8% of the sample.

From cysteine to phenylalanine, the CDR3 is 15 amino acids long. Only CDR3 DNA remains: 45 bases, in frame from the first base. The CDR1 and CDR2 encoded by the germline V gene (reference sequence) are LNHDA and SQIVND. V drops 8 bases and J drops 3 bases, leaving 19 bases in between. This specimen's time point label, per the study, means: baseline before first vaccination. Vaccinee samples were obtained from the UK trials COV001 and COV002, which included a single-blind randomized controlled phase 2/3 trial of AZD1222 (ChAdOx1 nCoV-19) in healthy adults. For TCRbeta chain sequencing, PBMC samples were collected from trial participants at day 0 and at day 28 after the second dose.

Recombination joined TRBV19 with TRBJ1-2; TRBD1 is perhaps the D gene, given 5 matching bases. The material sequenced was peripheral blood, taken on day 0 of AZD1222 vaccination. This clonotype was sampled from an adult in good health. The DNA sequence is given as TGTGCCAGTGGATCCTGGGGCGTCGGGTACTATGGCTACACCTTC. It is translated as CASGSWGVGYYGYTF. With all but the CDR3 taken from the reference TRBV19 and TRBJ1-2 genes, the full variable domain is: DGGITQSPKYLFRKEGQNVTLSCEQNLNHDAMYWYRQDPGQGLRLIYYSQIVNDFQKGDIAEGYSVSREKKESFPLTVTSAQKNPTAFYLCASGSWGVGYYGYTFGSGTRLTVV.